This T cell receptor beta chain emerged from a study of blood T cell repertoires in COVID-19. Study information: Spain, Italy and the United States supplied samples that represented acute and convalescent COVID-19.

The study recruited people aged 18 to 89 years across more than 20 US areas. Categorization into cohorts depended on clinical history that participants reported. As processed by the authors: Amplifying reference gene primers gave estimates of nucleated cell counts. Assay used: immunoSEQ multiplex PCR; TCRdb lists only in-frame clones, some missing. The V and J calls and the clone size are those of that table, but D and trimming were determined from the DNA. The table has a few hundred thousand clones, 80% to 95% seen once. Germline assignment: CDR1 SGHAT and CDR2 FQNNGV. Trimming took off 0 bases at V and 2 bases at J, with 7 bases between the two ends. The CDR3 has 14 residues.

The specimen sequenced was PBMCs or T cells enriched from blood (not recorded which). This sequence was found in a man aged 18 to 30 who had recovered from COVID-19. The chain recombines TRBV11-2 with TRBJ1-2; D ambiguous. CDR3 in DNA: TGTGCCAGCAGCTTAGATCGAGGAAACTATGGCTACACCTTC. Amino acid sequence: CASSLDRGNYGYTF.